This section outlines one T cell receptor (beta chain) sequence together with its context. Antigen unknown. The treatment: roughly 11-day PBMC culture with coronavirus spike peptide pools or control peptides (ViraFEST assay). PBMC cultures, at over 1.5 million cells per well, received 10 IU/ml IL-2 and approximately 10 ug/ml peptide pools. The Oncomine TCR Beta short-read assay generated sequence data from the DNA of cultured CD4+ T cells. Using the QIAamp micro DNA kit, genomic DNA was extracted from the CD4+ T cells that had been cultured. TCRdb used MiXCR to reprocess the PCR reads, holding one entry per CDR3 protein. The data show over 20,000 distinct CDR3 sequences, approximately 40% seen once. These data come from a study of vaccination and CD4 T cells after COVID-19. About the study: Two of the convalescents were Hispanic, and the group consisted of six males and four females.

This CDR3 is 14 amino acids long. Germline V CDR1 and CDR2: LGHDT, YNNKEL (reference sequence). The junction had 8 bases not matched to a gene; V was cut back by 3 bases and J by 8 bases. Sequencing was performed on CD4+ T cells from blood, cultured in vitro, taken before SARS-CoV-2 vaccination. The gene calls are TRBV3-1 and TRBJ1-2; 8 positions match TRBD1. This clonotype originated in a human donor who received a COVID-19 vaccine. This chain's CDR3 is CASSHQTGVRGYTF. The CDR3 DNA sequence: TGTGCCAGCAGCCACCAGACAGGGGTGAGGGGCTACACCTTC.